This T cell receptor beta chain originates from a study of blood T cell repertoires in COVID-19. The wider study: Acute and convalescent COVID-19 specimens originated in the United States, Italy and Spain.

CDR3 size: 15 residues. Germline loops: CDR1 SGHNT, CDR2 YYREEE (reference sequence). V lost 1 base to trimming and J lost 4 bases, with 14 bases between them. The data were produced by immunoSEQ multiplex PCR, yet TCRdb's version contains in-frame clones alone and is incomplete. Altogether a few hundred thousand clones are present, 65% to 85% being singletons, with the ten largest covering roughly 1.1%. This clonotype originated in a woman aged 45 to 65 with acute or convalescent COVID-19. V and J are TRBV5-4 and TRBJ1-2, with D possibly TRBD1 on 6 matching bases. The sequenced sample was peripheral blood. The CDR3 DNA follows: TGTGCCAGCAGCTTGAGCAGGGGATCAATCTATGGCTACACCTTC. Its protein product is CASSLSRGSIYGYTF.